These 15 T cell receptor beta chains share one sample of origin, sequenced in a study of T cells in Graves' hyperthyroidism and ophthalmopathy. TCR beta CDR3 regions were amplified from RNA transcripts. With the HTBI primer set, the TCR CDR3 went through a first round of RT-PCR. TCRdb reprocessed the multiplex PCR reads via MiXCR and lists one record per CDR3 protein. The sample lists approximately 600,000 distinct CDR3 sequences, about 14% occurring once. The sample taken for sequencing was blood. Receptors originate from a woman between 18 and 29 years old with Graves' ophthalmopathy.

This clonotype was picked up a small number of times. This sequence joins TRBV12-5 and TRBJ2-2; D tentatively reads TRBD1 or TRBD2 (5 bases each). Germline V gene sequence: CDR1 LGHNT, CDR2 FRNRAP. The CDR3 runs to 15 residues. The V end was cut by 0 bases, the J end by 9 bases, with 14 bases between. The CDR3: CASGLVWVGGRELFF. The CDR3 DNA sequence: TGTGCTAGTGGTTTGGTATGGGTTGGGGGTCGGGAGCTGTTTTTT. Filled out from reference TRBV12-5 and TRBJ2-2, the complete variable domain reads DARVTQTPRHKVTEMGQEVTMRCQPILGHNTVFWYRQTMMQGLELLAYFRNRAPLDDSGMPKDRFSAEMPDATLATLKIQPSEPRDSAVYFCASGLVWVGGRELFFGEGSRLTVL.

Ten or more counts support this clonotype. The rearrangement joins TRBV7-3 to TRBJ2-1; 14 nucleotides match TRBD2. Trimming removed 1 base from V and 2 bases from J; junction bases left unmatched: 10. Germline V gives CDR1 SGHTA, CDR2 FQGTGA. The CDR3 is 20 residues long. The CDR3 reads CASSLNGGTSGSGPYNEQFF. For the CDR3, the DNA is TGTGCCAGCAGCTTAAATGGCGGGACTAGCGGGAGCGGTCCCTACAATGAGCAGTTCTTC.

This clonotype occurred a few times. This chain links TRBV27 with TRBJ1-1; a weak D match, TRBD1 (5 bases). Per germline, CDR1 MNHEY and CDR2 SMNVEV (reference sequence). V was cut by 7 bases and J by 0 bases, with 12 bases left in between. The CDR3 consists of 14 residues. Here the CDR3 reads CASKRGRMNTEAFF. DNA for the CDR3: TGTGCCAGCAAACGGGGACGGATGAACACTGAAGCTTTCTTT.

The sample holds one count of this clonotype. The rearrangement links TRBV18 to TRBJ2-1, with 7 nucleotides matching TRBD1. The germline V gene has CDR1 KGHSH and CDR2 LQKENI. V shed 3 bases and J 8 bases; nucleotides not matched to a gene: 19. The CDR3 runs 18 residues. The chain's CDR3 is CASSPEDWVGYRGDEQFF. CDR3 nucleotide sequence: TGTGCCAGCTCACCTGAGGATTGGGTGGGGTACAGGGGCGATGAGCAGTTCTTC.

The gene calls are TRBV14 and TRBJ1-2; the match to TRBD1 covers 7 bases. CDR1 is SGHDN and CDR2 is FVKESK in the germline V gene. This CDR3 has 18 residues. J lost 7 bases, V lost 0 bases, and 17 bases had no gene match. CDR3 in amino acids: CASSQDPVRSTGLSGYTF. DNA of the CDR3: TGTGCCAGCAGCCAAGATCCCGTCCGCTCGACAGGGCTTAGTGGCTACACCTTC.

This chain joins TRBV20-1 and TRBJ1-6; possibly TRBD1 for D (6 bases). In germline, CDR1 is DFQATT, CDR2 SNEGSKA (reference sequence). The V and J ends lost 3 bases and 6 bases respectively, with 12 bases between them. The CDR3 contains 14 residues. CDR3 protein: CSARGGAVNSPLHF. CDR3 bases: TGCAGTGCTAGGGGGGGGGCGGTTAATTCACCCCTCCACTTT.

Ten or more counts support this clonotype. This chain connects TRBV10-3 to TRBJ2-1; 9 bases agree with TRBD2. CDR3 length: 16 amino acids. Germline V gene data show CDR1 as ENHRY and CDR2 as SYGVKD. With 3 bases clipped from V and 1 base from J, the junction kept 4 bases outside the gene matches. CDR3: CAISDVSGRSYNEQFF. The CDR3 region has the DNA TGTGCCATCAGTGATGTTAGCGGGAGATCCTACAATGAGCAGTTCTTC.

This clonotype has at least ten counts. The V call is TRBV29-1, the J call TRBJ2-2, with 11 bases lining up with TRBD2. V trimming: 0 bases; J trimming: 4 bases; junction bases outside the gene matches: 4. In germline, CDR1 is SQVTM, CDR2 ANQGSEA. This CDR3 has 16 residues. The CDR3 region has the DNA TGCAGCGTTGAAGATTCCACTAGCGGGAGCACCGGGGAGCTGTTTTTT. It codes for CSVEDSTSGSTGELFF.

Note on this clonotype: The junction differs from germline at one of its ends, possibly a read error. This sequence joins TRBV28 and TRBJ2-1; 10 positions match TRBD2. Germline-derived CDR1 and CDR2 are MDHEN and SYDVKM. The CDR3 runs to 17 residues. The CDR3 sequence is CASSFGPRLAGFNEQLF. The CDR3 DNA is TGTGCCAGCAGTTTCGGGCCCCGACTAGCGGGTTTCAATGAGCAGCTCTTC.

This clonotype was seen at least ten times. V is TRBV20-1 and J is TRBJ1-5, with 7 bases that match TRBD1. CDR1 and CDR2 from the germline V gene are DFQATT and SNEGSKA (reference sequence). V gave up 0 bases and J gave up 4 bases; unmatched junction bases: 9. The CDR3 contains 16 residues. The CDR3 loop is CSAREVGDRSNQPQHF. CDR3 DNA sequence: TGCAGTGCTAGAGAGGTGGGGGACAGATCGAATCAGCCCCAGCATTTT.

CDR3 amino acids: CASSRRQGTPGNTIYF. The CDR3, as DNA: TGTGCCAGCAGCCGAAGACAGGGGACACCTGGAAACACCATATATTTT. The chain uses TRBV14 and TRBJ1-3, with 8 bases lining up with TRBD1. Germline V lookup: CDR1 SGHDN, CDR2 FVKESK. V lost 4 bases to trimming and J lost 2 bases; unmatched junction nucleotides: 7. The CDR3 contains 16 residues. Using reference TRBV14 and TRBJ1-3 for the parts outside the CDR3, the full variable domain is EAGVTQFPSHSVIEKGQTVTLRCDPISGHDNLYWYRRVMGKEIKFLLHFVKESKQDESGMPNNRFLAERTGGTYSTLKVQPAELEDSGVYFCASSRRQGTPGNTIYFGEGSWLTVV.

Many counts were recorded for this clonotype. The chain uses TRBV20-1 and TRBJ2-3; possibly TRBD2 for D (6 bases). This CDR3 is 14 amino acids long. In germline, CDR1 is DFQATT, CDR2 SNEGSKA (reference sequence). Trimming removed 4 bases at V and 0 bases at J, with 11 bases between. The CDR3 protein is CSAIGLASTDTQYF. The CDR3 DNA follows: TGCAGTGCTATAGGGCTAGCGAGCACAGATACGCAGTATTTT.

The chain uses TRBV9 and TRBJ2-7; 10 positions agree with TRBD2. This CDR3 region has 15 residues. CDR1 is SGDLS and CDR2 is YYNGEE in the germline V gene. Germline trimming cut 0 bases from V and 3 bases from J; bases unmatched to any gene: 3. CDR3 nucleotides: TGTGCCAGCAGCGTAGTTCCTAGCGGGAGCTACGAGCAGTACTTC. Amino acids: CASSVVPSGSYEQYF.

This chain connects TRBV19 to TRBJ2-1, with a weak D call TRBD1 (6 bases). The V gene's germline CDR1 is LNHDA and CDR2 SQIVND (reference sequence). CDR3 size: 16 residues. Trimming shortened V by 3 bases and J by 2 bases, and 14 bases separated the two germline ends. The CDR3 sequence: CASSMGHRDAYNEQFF. The DNA of the CDR3 is TGTGCCAGTAGTATGGGTCACAGGGATGCCTACAATGAGCAGTTCTTC. Using reference TRBV19 and TRBJ2-1 for the parts outside the CDR3, the full variable domain is DGGITQSPKYLFRKEGQNVTLSCEQNLNHDAMYWYRQDPGQGLRLIYYSQIVNDFQKGDIAEGYSVSREKKESFPLTVTSAQKNPTAFYLCASSMGHRDAYNEQFFGPGTRLTVL.

Many counts were recorded for this clonotype. The rearrangement links TRBV3-1 to TRBJ2-3; unclear D gene. V was pared by 1 base and J by 4 bases, with 15 bases between. This CDR3 contains 16 residues. Germline CDR1 LGHDT, CDR2 YNNKEL (reference sequence). The CDR3 sequence is CASSQAGQREPDTQYF. Here the CDR3 DNA reads TGTGCCAGCAGCCAAGCAGGTCAACGCGAACCAGATACGCAGTATTTT.